This T cell receptor (beta chain) was sequenced during a study of blood T cell repertoires in COVID-19. Study information: T cells, B-cell-depleted T cells, or PBMCs provided the cDNA or gDNA that served as material.

TCRdb's table, derived via immunoSEQ multiplex PCR, lists solely in-frame clones and lacks some. The sample lists some 230,000 clones; 80% to 90% were seen once. The J segment lost 8 bases and the V segment lost 6 bases, leaving 7 bases of the junction unmatched. The CDR3 is 13 amino acids. This clone appeared a few times. Across about two dozen US areas, participants ranged in age from about 18 to 90 years. The clonotype originates from a woman aged 18 to 35 in a cohort exposed to, infected with or recovered from COVID-19 (not recorded which). The rearrangement links TRBV12-3 or TRBV12-4 to TRBJ2-1, with TRBD2 identical over 7 bases. Input material: PBMCs or T cells enriched from blood (not recorded which). Here the CDR3 reads CASSLGTNYEQFF. The CDR3 bases are TGTGCCAGCAGCCTCGGGACTAACTATGAGCAGTTCTTC.